This T cell receptor beta chain was sequenced in a study of T cells after yellow fever vaccination. As concerns this clonotype: Its antigen is unidentified.

In TCRdb, the 5' RACE reads were re-called with MiXCR into one record per CDR3 protein. The sample consists of a few hundred thousand distinct CDR3 sequences, less than 20% of them appearing once. V was pared by 5 bases and J by 2 bases, with 9 bases between. Germline loops: CDR1 MDHEN, CDR2 SYDVKM. The CDR3 runs to 13 residues. Study-level results: Researchers cautioned that FACS-sorted repertoires could harbor abundant clonotypes contaminating from the bulk population. Only a minor proportion of clonotypes was detected across both CD4 and CD8 compartments. A weaker but faster secondary response was observed, peaking on day 5 versus 15. Clones from primary vaccination mostly reappeared after the booster (around 97% CD4, about 88% CD8).

The receptor was derived from a man aged 18-30 years who received the YFV17D yellow fever vaccine. The chain recombines TRBV28 with TRBJ2-5; D gene uncertain. Sequenced material: PBMCs, taken less than 6 days after the first yellow fever vaccination. The CDR3, as DNA: TGTGCCAGCAGTATAGTTGGACAAGAGACCCAGTACTTC. It specifies CASSIVGQETQYF.